This T cell receptor (beta chain) was profiled in a study of shared clonotypes between healthy human individuals. Notes on the study in general: Generally, estimated richness proved larger in naive subsets than it did in memory subsets.

Assay used: immunoSEQ multiplex PCR; TCRdb lists only in-frame clones, some missing. The sample contains more than 2 million clones, over 85% of which appear only once. Of note for this clone: Antigen: not known. This CDR3 is also generated by other DNA sequences in the sample.

The sequence was collected from a man in his late teens or twenties in good health. The sample was naive CD4+ T cells sorted from blood. Sample subset: CD45RA+ positively selected.

CDR3 amino acids: CASSFGRYEQYF. The CDR3, as DNA: TGTGCCAGCAGCTTCGGGAGATACGAGCAGTACTTC. The J gene is TRBJ2-7, the V gene TRBV5-4; tentatively, D is TRBD2 (6 bases). The CDR3 sequence is 12 residues long. Germline lookup yields CDR1 SGHNT and CDR2 YYREEE (reference sequence). Deletions cut 2 bases from V and 4 bases from J, with 7 bases between.